A selection of T cell receptor beta chains follows, all from one sample in a study of post-analysis software for immune sequencing data. TCRdb recomputed calls from the PCR reads with MiXCR, one row per CDR3 protein. This sample has 500,000 to 600,000 distinct CDR3 sequences, with roughly 47% found just once. The sequenced sample consisted of blood. These receptor sequences come from a girl aged 10 to 17 with multiple sclerosis. Each CDR3 is given with its conserved first and last residue. Each record gives: CDR3 protein, V gene, J gene, CDR3 length.

cdr3_aa: CASSLEPGGIGANVLTF
v_call: TRBV5-5
j_call: TRBJ2-6
cdr3_length: 17

cdr3_aa: CASSEKATNEELFF
v_call: TRBV5-1
j_call: TRBJ1-4
cdr3_length: 14

cdr3_aa: CASSPRGGLGTEAFF
v_call: TRBV11-2
j_call: TRBJ1-1
cdr3_length: 15

cdr3_aa: CASSPRRIWYEQYF
v_call: TRBV12-3/TRBV12-4
j_call: TRBJ2-7
cdr3_length: 14

cdr3_aa: CASSASGTGNTEAFF
v_call: TRBV11-2
j_call: TRBJ1-1
cdr3_length: 15

cdr3_aa: CASSLRDLQGYGYTF
v_call: TRBV12-3/TRBV12-4
j_call: TRBJ1-2
cdr3_length: 15

cdr3_aa: CATSGYCQGDSPLHF
v_call: TRBV24-1
j_call: TRBJ1-6
cdr3_length: 15

cdr3_aa: CASRTPRDSVSYGIPTYEQYF
v_call: TRBV12-3/TRBV12-4
j_call: NA
cdr3_length: 21

cdr3_aa: CASSLVGQQVETQYF
v_call: TRBV5-1
j_call: TRBJ2-5
cdr3_length: 15

cdr3_aa: CASSLTGQYYEQYF
v_call: TRBV7-3
j_call: NA
cdr3_length: 14